This TCR beta chain was sequenced for a study of T cell repertoires in cytomegalovirus infection. TCRdb called the reads again in MiXCR, with one record for every CDR3 protein. In the table there are approximately 260,000 distinct CDR3 sequences, 20% to 25% of which are singletons. As for this clonotype: Its antigen is as yet unknown.

V was clipped by 8 bases and J by 3 bases, with 19 bases between them. There are 16 residues in the CDR3. The germline V gene has CDR1 SGHAT and CDR2 FQNNGV. The gene calls are TRBV11-2 and TRBJ2-2, with a tentative D call TRBD1 (8 bases). The TCR comes from a human donor in good health (CMV status not recorded). Some clones in this sample may be carry-over from other donors' samples. This sample comprised cultured PBMCs, obtained from culture after CMV antigen stimulation. CDR3 bases: TGTGCCAGCGGGGGGGGGGGCAGGGGGCACACCGGGGAGCTGTTTTTT. It specifies CASGGGGRGHTGELFF.